The 4 T cell receptor beta chains in this list originate from one sample, sequenced in a study of blood T cell repertoires in COVID-19. Assay used: immunoSEQ multiplex PCR; TCRdb lists only in-frame clones, some missing. This table has about 230,000 clones, approximately 88% appearing once. The sample taken for sequencing was PBMCs or T cells enriched from blood (not recorded which). These receptor sequences come from a woman in her 30s who had been exposed to COVID-19.

The rearrangement uses TRBV15 and TRBJ2-1; 13 bases line up with TRBD2. The germline gives CDR1 LNHNV, CDR2 YYDKDF (reference sequence). The CDR3 consists of 19 residues. After removal of 5 bases from V and 4 bases from J, the junction contained 14 bases not matched to a gene. The CDR3 DNA is TGTGCCACCAGCCTACCCACCGGGACTAGCGGGATGAGTTACAATGAGCAGTTCTTC. It yields the protein CATSLPTGTSGMSYNEQFF.

The chain carries TRBV5-4 and TRBJ1-6; 7 positions agree with TRBD1. V was pared by 0 bases and J by 7 bases, with 10 bases of the junction left unmatched. The germline V gene has CDR1 SGHNT and CDR2 YYREEE (reference sequence). The CDR3 consists of 17 residues. The DNA of the CDR3 is TGTGCCAGCAGCTTGGACGGGACAGCGGCTTCAAATTCACCCCTCCACTTT. It codes for CASSLDGTAASNSPLHF.

The rearrangement joins TRBV7-9 to TRBJ2-7; 10 bases line up with TRBD1. The germline V gene encodes CDR1 SEHNR and CDR2 FQNEAQ (reference sequence). After removal of 4 bases from V and 4 bases from J, the junction contained 4 bases not matched to a gene. The CDR3 has 14 amino acids. CDR3: CASSWTGGVYEQYF. The CDR3 DNA follows: TGTGCCAGCAGCTGGACAGGGGGTGTATACGAGCAGTACTTC.

The chain combines TRBV29-1 with TRBJ2-1, with 9 positions matching TRBD1. Germline V gene data show CDR1 as SQVTM and CDR2 as ANQGSEA. The V gene end was trimmed by 6 bases and the J gene end by 6 bases; junction bases not matched to a gene: 6. The CDR3 extends over 13 amino acids. The CDR3 sequence: CSVKQGAVNEQFF. In DNA form, the CDR3 reads TGCAGCGTAAAACAGGGGGCGGTCAATGAGCAGTTCTTC.